Following are 19 T cell receptor beta chains from one sample sequenced in a study of blood T cell repertoires in COVID-19. Method: immunoSEQ multiplex PCR; TCRdb's copy keeps in-frame clones and lacks some. The sample comprises 200,000 or so clones, 80% to 85% of which are singletons, and 7.5% rests with the top ten. Sequencing was carried out using PBMCs or T cells enriched from blood (not recorded which). Every receptor here comes from a man in his forties or fifties who had recovered from COVID-19.

The chain has TRBV15 and TRBJ1-1; 10 nucleotides match TRBD1. V dropped 3 bases and J dropped 5; count of bases not matched to a gene: 6. The CDR3 sequence is 15 residues long. The V gene's germline CDR1 is LNHNV and CDR2 YYDKDF (reference sequence). The CDR3 nucleotides are TGTGCCACCAGCAGCGATCCGGGACAGGGGACTGAAGCTTTCTTT. This encodes CATSSDPGQGTEAFF.

The chain has TRBV30 and TRBJ1-2, with 9 bases matching TRBD1. CDR1 GTSNPN and CDR2 SVGIG come from the germline V gene (reference sequence). V lost 0 bases, J lost 6 bases, and 5 bases stayed unmatched. CDR3 length: 14 residues. The CDR3 reads CAWSVQGALDGYTF. The CDR3 coding sequence is TGTGCCTGGAGTGTACAGGGGGCCTTGGATGGCTACACCTTC.

The chain carries TRBV27 and TRBJ1-5; TRBD1 agrees at 9 bases. Trimming at V came to 0 bases and at J to 8 bases, leaving 5 bases not matched to a gene. Germline CDR1 and CDR2: MNHEY and SMNVEV (reference sequence). The CDR3 has 15 amino acids. Here the CDR3 DNA reads TGTGCCAGCAGTTTATCGACAGGGGGTAAGGAGCCCCAGCATTTT. Amino acids: CASSLSTGGKEPQHF.

This chain links TRBV10-3 with TRBJ1-6; D may be TRBD1 (5 bases). CDR1 is ENHRY and CDR2 is SYGVKD in the germline V gene. The CDR3 extends over 13 amino acids. Trimming took 8 bases from V and 10 from J, leaving 15 bases between them. DNA for the CDR3: TGTGCCATCCTCGAAGGGGCTGGGTCACCCCTCCACTTT. This encodes CAILEGAGSPLHF.

This clone was seen a few times. The chain joins TRBV28 to TRBJ1-2; maybe TRBD1 (6 bases). This CDR3 has 17 residues. Trimming pared 5 bases from V and 1 base from J, leaving 20 bases between. Germline V CDR1 and CDR2: MDHEN, SYDVKM. The CDR3 spells CASSLSSGHPNNYGYTF. The CDR3 bases are TGTGCCAGCAGTCTATCCTCGGGACATCCAAATAACTATGGCTACACCTTC.

The CDR3 coding sequence is TGTGCCAGCAGTGAATATCGGGATGCCGGGGAGCTGTTTTTT. Translated: CASSEYRDAGELFF. The chain uses TRBV25-1 and TRBJ2-2; TRBD2 might be the D (5 bases). CDR1 is MGHDK and CDR2 is SYGVNS in the germline V gene. Trimming cost V 0 bases and J 6 bases, with 8 bases left between them. The CDR3 is 14 residues long.

The rearrangement joins TRBV5-4 to TRBJ1-2; a weak D match, TRBD1 (6 bases). Germline V lookup: CDR1 SGHNT, CDR2 YYREEE (reference sequence). V was cut by 0 bases and J by 1 base, with 13 bases left in between. CDR3 length: 16 amino acids. The CDR3 coding sequence is TGTGCCAGCAGCTTGGTAGGACTGGACAGTAACTATGGCTACACCTTC. Protein product: CASSLVGLDSNYGYTF.

The chain uses TRBV28 and TRBJ2-2; no definite D call. Trimming removed 7 bases at V and 1 base at J, with 4 bases between. The CDR3 length is 12 residues. Germline lookup yields CDR1 MDHEN and CDR2 SYDVKM. The CDR3 coding sequence is TGTGCCAGCACAGGGAACACCGGGGAGCTGTTTTTT. This encodes CASTGNTGELFF. Complete variable domain (other parts from reference TRBV28 and TRBJ2-2): DVKVTQSSRYLVKRTGEKVFLECVQDMDHENMFWYRQDPGLGLRLIYFSYDVKMKEKGDIPEGYSVSREKKERFSLILESASTNQTSMYLCASTGNTGELFFGEGSRLTVL.

The rearrangement uses TRBV27 and TRBJ2-7; 8 bases align to TRBD1. After removal of 8 bases from V and 6 bases from J, the junction contained 9 bases not matched to a gene. The CDR3 loop spans 13 amino acids. Germline V gene lookup returns CDR1 MNHEY and CDR2 SMNVEV (reference sequence). CDR3 sequence reads: CASPPGGRSEQYF. As DNA, the CDR3 is TGTGCCAGCCCTCCAGGGGGCCGGTCCGAGCAGTACTTC.

The chain combines TRBV28 with TRBJ1-5; TRBD1 might be the D (6 bases). Germline CDR1 and CDR2: MDHEN and SYDVKM. Trimming took 4 bases from V and 1 from J, leaving 11 bases between them. The CDR3 loop spans 15 amino acids. The CDR3 sequence is CASSWGRLSNQPQHF. The CDR3 region has the DNA TGTGCCAGCAGTTGGGGGCGGCTAAGCAATCAGCCCCAGCATTTT. The variable domain in full, completed from reference TRBV28 and TRBJ1-5, reads DVKVTQSSRYLVKRTGEKVFLECVQDMDHENMFWYRQDPGLGLRLIYFSYDVKMKEKGDIPEGYSVSREKKERFSLILESASTNQTSMYLCASSWGRLSNQPQHFGDGTRLSIL.

The V and J genes are TRBV4-1 and TRBJ2-2, with D perhaps matching TRBD1 (5 bases). V was trimmed by 4 bases and J by 1 base, leaving 10 bases between them. The CDR3 sequence is 15 residues long. Germline V lookup: CDR1 MGHRA, CDR2 YSYEKL. The CDR3, as DNA: TGCGCCAGCAGCCCAGCTGGACAGAACACCGGGGAGCTGTTTTTT. This sequence encodes CASSPAGQNTGELFF.

The CDR3: CASTWTMNTEAFF. CDR3 bases: TGTGCCAGCACTTGGACTATGAACACTGAAGCTTTCTTT. The chain couples TRBV12-3 or TRBV12-4 to TRBJ1-1; D unclear. Between the trimmed V and J ends, which lost 7 bases and 0 bases, there was a span of 9 bases. The CDR3 covers 13 residues.

This clone was observed a handful of times. This chain uses TRBV29-1 with TRBJ1-1; no clear D. The CDR3 runs 13 residues. V was trimmed by 7 bases and J by 1 base, leaving 13 bases between them. From germline, CDR1 is SQVTM and CDR2 ANQGSEA. CDR3 loop: CSGTLTRNTEAFF. The CDR3 DNA reads TGCAGCGGTACCTTAACAAGGAACACTGAAGCTTTCTTT.

This chain links TRBV19 with TRBJ2-7; tentative D call: TRBD2 (6 bases). With 2 bases removed from V and 2 bases from J, the gap between germline ends came to 19 bases. CDR3 length: 17 amino acids. Germline CDR1 and CDR2: LNHDA and SQIVND (reference sequence). For the CDR3, the DNA is TGTGCCAGTAGTATAAGAGGTGGGAGGCTACCGGCCTACGAGCAGTACTTC. This translates into CASSIRGGRLPAYEQYF. The whole variable domain, filled in from reference TRBV19 and TRBJ2-7, reads DGGITQSPKYLFRKEGQNVTLSCEQNLNHDAMYWYRQDPGQGLRLIYYSQIVNDFQKGDIAEGYSVSREKKESFPLTVTSAQKNPTAFYLCASSIRGGRLPAYEQYFGPGTRLTVT.

Only one count was recorded for this clone. The chain has TRBV5-4 and TRBJ1-5; D is possibly TRBD1 (5 bases). Trimming shortened V by 4 bases and J by 5 bases, and 16 bases separated the two germline ends. This CDR3 has 15 amino acids. CDR1 and CDR2 (germline): SGHNT, YYREEE (reference sequence). The CDR3 protein is CASSMQGRVDQPQHF. CDR3 in DNA: TGTGCCAGCAGCATGCAGGGCAGGGTCGATCAGCCCCAGCATTTT.

The CDR3 coding sequence is TGTGCCAGCAGCTTGGTAACAGGGTCGTTCAATGAGCAGTTCTTC. It yields the protein CASSLVTGSFNEQFF. The V and J genes are TRBV5-4 and TRBJ2-1; TRBD1 might be the D (6 bases). Germline lookup yields CDR1 SGHNT and CDR2 YYREEE (reference sequence). V lost 0 bases, J lost 6 bases, and 13 bases lay in between. This CDR3 is 15 amino acids long.

The rearrangement uses TRBV27 and TRBJ2-1; 8 nucleotides match TRBD1. This CDR3 comprises 16 residues. The germline V gene encodes CDR1 MNHEY and CDR2 SMNVEV (reference sequence). V trimming: 7 bases; J trimming: 6 bases; junction bases outside the gene matches: 14. In DNA, the CDR3 is TGTGCCAGCATCTCACAGGGGGGTAGATCCGGCAATGAGCAGTTCTTC. It is translated as CASISQGGRSGNEQFF.

The chain recombines TRBV10-3 with TRBJ1-4; perhaps TRBD1 as D (5 bases). The CDR3 is 11 amino acids. Trimming removed 8 bases from V and 8 bases from J, with 9 bases in between. Germline V gene data show CDR1 as ENHRY and CDR2 as SYGVKD. As DNA, the CDR3 is TGTGCCATCGGGGGAGGAGAAAAACTGTTTTTT. Residues: CAIGGGEKLFF.

The J gene is TRBJ2-5, the V gene TRBV3-1 (or the pseudogene TRBV3-2), with 8 positions matching TRBD2. This CDR3 contains 17 residues. The germline V gene encodes CDR1 LGHDT and CDR2 YNNKEL (reference sequence). The ends lost 4 bases at V and 2 bases at J; junction bases unmatched: 12. The CDR3 is CASSRGGRSSGQETQYF. The DNA of the CDR3 is TGTGCCAGCAGCCGTGGGGGGCGGTCTAGCGGGCAAGAGACCCAGTACTTC.